The source of this TCR beta chain is a study of T-cell reconstitution after alpha-beta-depleted transplantation in children. On this clonotype: Its antigen remains unidentified.

Losses at the gene ends were 3 bases for V and 5 bases for J; bases not matched to a gene: 8. CDR3 length: 17 residues. Germline V gene sequence: CDR1 LGHDT, CDR2 YNNKEL (reference sequence). General study points: There were reportedly several hundred expanded graft clones from which alpha-beta T cells came about two months after transplant. Once a year had passed after transplant, T-cell counts and diversity came mostly from newly produced T cells.

During its preparation, the TCRbeta library received unique molecular identifiers. From the PCR reads, TCRdb called clonotypes with MiXCR, one entry per CDR3 protein. The sample shows about 300,000 distinct CDR3 sequences, over 7% of them seen only once. The sequenced sample was peripheral blood, obtained 360 days after TCRalphabeta/CD19-depleted stem cell transplant. The source of this sequence is a female patient aged 2 to 10 who had a stem cell transplant for Fanconi anemia, so the T cells may come from the graft donor. This chain joins TRBV3-1 and TRBJ2-2; 11 bases align to TRBD1. This CDR3 reads CASSQTGQGAQTGELFF. For the CDR3, the DNA is TGTGCCAGCAGCCAGACTGGACAGGGGGCGCAAACCGGGGAGCTGTTTTTT.